The source of this T cell receptor beta chain is a study of CD8 T cells in Susac syndrome (dated by TCRdb to about 2019). As for the study more broadly: Repertoire sequencing was used to test whether CD8+ T cell activation and differentiation in Susac syndrome was antigen driven.

From cysteine to phenylalanine, the CDR3 is 14 amino acids long. The DNA shown is the 42-base CDR3, in frame from base 1. V is clipped by 5 bases and J by 0 bases, and the sequence between their germline boundaries is 10 bases long. The germline V gene gives CDR1 as SGHTA and CDR2 as FQGNSA. Peripheral blood CD8+ and CD4+ T cells from healthy donors, Susac syndrome patients and multiple sclerosis patients were profiled by high-throughput TCR beta sequencing. The multiple sclerosis controls were treatment-naive patients whose relapsing-remitting disease, either stable or active, fulfilled the revised McDonald criteria. Bulk CD8+ and CD4+ T cells were purified magnetically by negative isolation, whereas CD8+ TEMRA cells were enriched by FACS. Blood was collected in EDTA tubes and processed within 24 hours, with PBMCs isolated through density gradient centrifugation. PBMCs intended for TCR sequencing were cryopreserved in liquid nitrogen and were subsequently thawed in a 37 degrees C water bath. Purity of sorted or isolated CD4+, CD8+ and CD8+ TEMRA cells was at least 90%.

A note on this clonotype: Its recognized antigen is unknown. There are no base qualities to consult, and no much larger clone falls within one base.

RNA was extracted with the RNeasy kit and roughly 0.45 to 1 ug was reverse transcribed using random hexamers. TCR beta CDR3 regions were amplified with the immunoSEQ multiplex PCR assay covering 54 Vbeta and 13 Jbeta segments. PCR amplification bias was corrected using a synthetic template baseline for primer optimization and computational correction. Concerning the study's data processing: Only productive sequences were kept, with reads annotated to V, D and J genes according to IMGT and analyzed in immunoSEQ Analyzer. Clonality was calculated as one minus the Shannon entropy normalized by log2 of the number of productive unique sequences. Public and private clones were assessed among the 100 most prevalent clones of each patient and control. A clone was defined as Susac-specific if it was absent from the healthy and MS cohorts, from 950 to 1,300 published viral clones and from other ImmuneACCESS disease sequences. The raw public data were reprocessed by TCRdb itself: fastp quality trimming at Q25, MiXCR clonotype calling, in-frame beta chains only. One record per CDR3 amino acid sequence lists the most common genes and DNA. TCRdb, rather than the study authors, made the V and J calls. For this sample the table gives around 300,000 distinct CDR3 sequences, of which around 90% were detected only once. Of the sample, 0.065% is held by the ten largest clones.

What the work shows at the level of the full study, not this receptor alone: The TCR sequencing and HLA analysis was acknowledged to have included a relatively small number of individuals.

Sequencing used CD4+ T cells from PBMCs. The sequence derives from a human donor with multiple sclerosis. Here the chain combines TRBV7-2 and TRBJ1-2, with an unclear D gene assignment. The CDR3 corresponds to CASSPGLANYGYTF. In nucleotide form, the sequence is TGTGCCAGCAGCCCGGGATTAGCTAACTATGGCTACACCTTC.